This entry describes one TCR beta chain. Antigen specificity is unknown. Germline V gives CDR1 MDHEN, CDR2 SYDVKM. Trimming shortened V by 3 bases and J by 0 bases, and 12 bases separated the two germline ends. The CDR3 covers 16 residues. This sample is part of a study of T cell repertoires in cytomegalovirus infection. Across the whole study: CMV epitopes, recently identified HLA-C-restricted and well-studied HLA-B-restricted, were used.

Regarding the study as a whole: Identification of carriers of CMV plus the relevant HLA was performed using cumulative public TCR beta family frequency. The ex vivo response was dominated by HLA-C-restricted CMV-specific TCR beta clonotypes.

TCRdb re-called the reads with MiXCR, one entry per CDR3 protein. The table records around 300,000 distinct CDR3 sequences, less than 25% of them present only once. The sequencing used cultured PBMCs, collected from culture after CMV antigen stimulation. This sequence originates from a human donor in good health (CMV status not recorded). Some clones in this sample may be carry-over from other donors' samples. The rearrangement uses TRBV28 and TRBJ1-3; no clear D. The CDR3 DNA reads TGTGCCAGCAGTTTTGGGGATGGGTTCTCTGGAAACACCATATATTTT. The encoded protein is CASSFGDGFSGNTIYF. The variable domain in full, with the rest retrieved from reference TRBV28 and TRBJ1-3, is DVKVTQSSRYLVKRTGEKVFLECVQDMDHENMFWYRQDPGLGLRLIYFSYDVKMKEKGDIPEGYSVSREKKERFSLILESASTNQTSMYLCASSFGDGFSGNTIYFGEGSWLTVV.